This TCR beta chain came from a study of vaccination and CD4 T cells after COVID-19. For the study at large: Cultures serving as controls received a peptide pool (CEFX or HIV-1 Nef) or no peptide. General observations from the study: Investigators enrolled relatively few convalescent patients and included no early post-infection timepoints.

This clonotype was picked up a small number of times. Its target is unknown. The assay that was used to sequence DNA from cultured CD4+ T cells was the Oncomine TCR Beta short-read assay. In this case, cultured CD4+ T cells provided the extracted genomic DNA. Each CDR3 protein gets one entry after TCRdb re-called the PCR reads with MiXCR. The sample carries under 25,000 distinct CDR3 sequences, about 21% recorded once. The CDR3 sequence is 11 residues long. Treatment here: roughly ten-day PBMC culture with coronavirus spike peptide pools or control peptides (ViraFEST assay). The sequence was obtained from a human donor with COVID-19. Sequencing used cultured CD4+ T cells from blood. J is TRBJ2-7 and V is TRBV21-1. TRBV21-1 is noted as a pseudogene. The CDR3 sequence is CASSKGYEQYF. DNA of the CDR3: TGTGCCAGCAGCAAAGGGTACGAGCAGTACTTC.